The 19 T cell receptor beta chains below all came from one sample that was sequenced in a study of blood T cell repertoires in COVID-19. Sequencing used immunoSEQ multiplex PCR; TCRdb keeps in-frame clones, though not all of them. The sample lists over 120,000 clones, approximately 85% occurring once. The sample consisted of peripheral blood. Source of these receptors: a man between 65 and 79 years old with acute or convalescent COVID-19.

The chain recombines TRBV7-9 with TRBJ1-6; 8 bases match TRBD1. CDR3 length: 16 residues. Germline-derived CDR1 and CDR2 are SEHNR and FQNEAQ (reference sequence). V was pared by 7 bases and J by 9 bases, with 14 bases of the junction left unmatched. For the CDR3, the DNA is TGTGCCAGCACCTTGGCAGGGGGCGGTGCGTCTTCACCCCTCCACTTT. As protein: CASTLAGGGASSPLHF.

Here the CDR3 reads CASSAQPGGGLAGTPQYF. In nucleotides, the CDR3 is TGTGCCAGCAGCGCCCAACCTGGAGGGGGACTAGCGGGTACTCCCCAGTACTTC. V gene TRBV7-6 combines with J gene TRBJ2-5; 12 bases match TRBD2. Germline CDR1 SGHVS, CDR2 FNYEAQ. V lost 5 bases, J lost 9 bases, and 19 bases stayed unmatched. CDR3 size: 18 residues.

This clone was found many times. The chain is built from TRBV28 and TRBJ2-7; 11 bases match TRBD2. V lost 10 bases and J lost 0; bases outside the gene matches: 14. The germline V gene encodes CDR1 MDHEN and CDR2 SYDVKM. The CDR3 extends over 17 amino acids. CDR3 nucleotides: TGTGCCACCTCACAGGGTACTAGCGGGGGAAGCTCCTACGAGCAGTACTTC. Encoded protein: CATSQGTSGGSSYEQYF. Full variable domain (outside the CDR3, taken from reference TRBV28 and TRBJ2-7): DVKVTQSSRYLVKRTGEKVFLECVQDMDHENMFWYRQDPGLGLRLIYFSYDVKMKEKGDIPEGYSVSREKKERFSLILESASTNQTSMYLCATSQGTSGGSSYEQYFGPGTRLTVT.

The V gene is TRBV6-1, the J gene TRBJ2-1; 11 nucleotides agree with TRBD2. Germline CDR1 and CDR2: MNHNS and SASEGT. The CDR3 loop spans 16 amino acids. The V gene end was trimmed by 3 bases and the J gene end by 4 bases; junction bases not matched to a gene: 5. In nucleotides, the CDR3 is TGTGCCAGCAGTGAGTTAATAGCGGGAGGGTACAATGAGCAGTTCTTC. Translated: CASSELIAGGYNEQFF.

The chain's CDR3 is CASRDSSYNEQFF. The CDR3 coding sequence is TGTGCCAGCCGGGACTCTTCCTACAATGAGCAGTTCTTC. The rearrangement joins TRBV6-5 to TRBJ2-1; perhaps TRBD2 as D (6 bases). V lost 8 bases and J 1 base, leaving 9 bases between the germline ends. The CDR3 totals 13 residues. CDR1 and CDR2 (germline): MNHEY, SVGAGI.

The V and J genes are TRBV18 and TRBJ1-6; D possibly corresponds to TRBD1 (5 bases). The CDR3 spans 14 residues. Trimming took 5 bases from V and 7 from J, leaving 12 bases between them. Per germline, CDR1 KGHSH and CDR2 LQKENI. The CDR3 DNA reads as TGTGCCAGCTCAAAAGACAGACAAAATTCACCCCTCCACTTT. It specifies CASSKDRQNSPLHF.

This clone occurred once. The chain recombines TRBV5-4 with TRBJ1-2; D unclear. CDR3 size: 14 residues. Germline V gene data show CDR1 as SGHNT and CDR2 as YYREEE (reference sequence). V lost 4 bases, J lost 0 bases, and 10 bases lay in between. CDR3 bases: TGTGCCAGCAGCCCTGCGACACCTAACTATGGCTACACCTTC. Its translation: CASSPATPNYGYTF. Combining the CDR3 with reference TRBV5-4 and TRBJ1-2 gives the whole variable domain ETGVTQSPTHLIKTRGQQVTLRCSSQSGHNTVSWYQQALGQGPQFIFQYYREEENGRGNFPPRFSGLQFPNYSSELNVNALELDDSALYLCASSPATPNYGYTFGSGTRLTVV.

V gene TRBV7-8 combines with J gene TRBJ1-5, with D perhaps TRBD1 (6 bases). Germline assignment: CDR1 SGHVS and CDR2 FQNEAQ. The V and J ends lost 1 base and 6 bases respectively, with 13 bases between them. The CDR3 consists of 15 residues. CDR3 nucleotides: TGTGCCAGCAGCTTAGTCGAGCAGGGGCGTCAGCCCCAGCATTTT. Protein sequence: CASSLVEQGRQPQHF.

The J gene is TRBJ2-7, the V gene TRBV7-2; TRBD2 matches at 8 bases. CDR1 and CDR2 (germline): SGHTA, FQGNSA. V dropped 5 bases and J dropped 2; count of bases not matched to a gene: 2. This CDR3 has 13 residues. The CDR3 reads CASSTGGPYEQYF. The CDR3 region has the DNA TGTGCCAGCAGCACGGGAGGGCCCTACGAGCAGTACTTC.

The rearrangement uses TRBV2 and TRBJ1-1; D is unresolved. Trimming stripped 4 bases from V and 1 base from J, with 4 bases between. The CDR3 extends over 12 amino acids. In germline, CDR1 is SNHLY, CDR2 FYNNEI. CDR3 in DNA: TGTGCCAGCAGTGCGGGGAACACTGAAGCTTTCTTT. Translating gives CASSAGNTEAFF.

The V gene is TRBV4-2, the J gene TRBJ2-5, with 9 nucleotides matching TRBD1. CDR3 length equals 15 residues. V was pared by 8 bases and J by 3 bases, with 10 bases of the junction left unmatched. Per the germline V gene, CDR1 is LGHNA and CDR2 is YNFKEQ. CDR3 amino acids: CASGFRDRAEETQYF. The CDR3 DNA is TGTGCCAGCGGATTCCGGGACAGGGCTGAAGAGACCCAGTACTTC.

As DNA, the CDR3 is TGTGCCAGTAGTATCAGCGGGGGCTCTTTCAATCAGCCCCAGCATTTT. This encodes CASSISGGSFNQPQHF. The gene calls are TRBV19 and TRBJ1-5; tentatively, D is TRBD1 (6 bases). CDR3 length: 16 amino acids. V lost 3 bases, J lost 3 bases, and 15 bases lay in between. In germline, CDR1 is LNHDA, CDR2 SQIVND (reference sequence).

CDR3 amino acids: CASSLFAARHGAFF. The DNA of the CDR3 is TGTGCCAGCAGCCTGTTCGCCGCGCGTCACGGAGCTTTCTTT. V is TRBV5-6 and J is TRBJ1-1, with D unclear. CDR3 length equals 14 residues. V lost 4 bases and J 10 bases, leaving 20 bases between the germline ends. Germline V gives CDR1 SGHDT, CDR2 YYEEEE.

The rearrangement uses TRBV27 and TRBJ2-5; 9 nucleotides agree with TRBD1. The V and J ends lost 0 bases and 5 bases, in that order; junction bases with no gene match: 16. Germline assignment: CDR1 MNHEY and CDR2 SMNVEV (reference sequence). This CDR3 is built from 19 residues. The CDR3 DNA reads as TGTGCCAGCAGTTTATCGGCCTCCGGGACAGGGTTTCAAAGGGAGACCCAGTACTTC. Its translation is CASSLSASGTGFQRETQYF.

This clone was observed once. The V call is TRBV28, the J call TRBJ1-2, with 7 nucleotides matching TRBD1. Trimming at V came to 6 bases and at J to 4 bases, leaving 5 bases not matched to a gene. Germline V CDR1 and CDR2: MDHEN, SYDVKM. There are 13 residues in the CDR3. The CDR3 nucleotides are TGTGCCAGCAGCAGGGGGACCGTCTATGGCTACACCTTC. It encodes CASSRGTVYGYTF.

The chain joins TRBV29-1 to TRBJ1-1; TRBD1 aligns across 9 bases. The CDR3 has 12 amino acids. CDR1 is SQVTM, CDR2 ANQGSEA, per germline. V dropped 7 bases and J dropped 7; count of bases not matched to a gene: 7. CDR3 loop: CSEHRGQGEAFF. The CDR3 DNA is TGCAGCGAACACAGGGGGCAGGGTGAAGCTTTCTTT. Complete variable domain (other parts from reference TRBV29-1 and TRBJ1-1): SAVISQKPSRDICQRGTSLTIQCQVDSQVTMMFWYRQQPGQSLTLIATANQGSEATYESGFVIDKFPISRPNLTFSTLTVSNMSPEDSSIYLCSEHRGQGEAFFGQGTRLTVV.

This chain links TRBV6-2 or TRBV6-3 with TRBJ2-1; possible D gene TRBD2, 6 bases. This CDR3 region has 16 residues. Per germline, CDR1 MNHEY and CDR2 SVGEGT. V shed 0 bases and J shed 4 bases, with 13 bases lying between them. This chain's CDR3 is CASSYSTRGTYNEQFF. DNA of the CDR3: TGTGCCAGCAGTTACTCGACCCGGGGGACTTACAATGAGCAGTTCTTC.

The V and J genes are TRBV19 and TRBJ1-2; D unresolved. Trimming stripped 4 bases from V and 3 bases from J, with 12 bases between. Germline-derived CDR1 and CDR2 are LNHDA and SQIVND (reference sequence). The CDR3 contains 14 residues. The CDR3 reads CASSKTANDYGYTF. The CDR3 DNA reads TGTGCCAGTAGTAAGACTGCGAATGACTATGGCTACACCTTC.

The chain is built from TRBV11-3 and TRBJ2-2; TRBD2 matches 8 bases. The germline V gene encodes CDR1 SGHNT and CDR2 YENEEA. The CDR3 is 15 residues long. V trimming: 1 base; J trimming: 6 bases; junction bases outside the gene matches: 4. The CDR3 DNA reads as TGTGCCAGCAGCTTAGCGGGAGGGCCGTCCGGGGAGCTGTTTTTT. This sequence encodes CASSLAGGPSGELFF.